This T cell receptor beta chain stems from a study of T cells after yellow fever vaccination. Study background: It was SMART-Seq v4 Ultra Low Input that prepared the fractions with low cell numbers. The study, taken as a whole, reports: Relatively few clonotypes were ones that appeared in both CD4 and CD8 compartments. Booster sampling recovered most clones from primary vaccination (roughly 96% CD4, over 75% CD8).

Template switching by 5'RACE produced TCR cDNA, adding a universal primer site and UMIs. Via MiXCR, TCRdb re-called the 5' RACE reads, giving one row per CDR3 protein. The sample has about 300,000 distinct CDR3 sequences, 7.5% to 9% seen once. Comments on this clonotype: Its antigen is undetermined.

The germline gives CDR1 SGHTA, CDR2 FQGNSA. With 5 bases removed from V and 10 bases from J, the gap between germline ends came to 12 bases. The CDR3 spans 13 residues. The chain employs TRBV7-2 and TRBJ1-6, with D perhaps matching TRBD1 (6 bases). Sample: CD4+ T cells sorted from PBMCs, taken 5 days after the yellow fever booster vaccination. This clonotype originated in a man between 18 and 35 years old who received the YFV17D yellow fever vaccine. Written as DNA, the CDR3 is TGTGCCAGCAGCCCCCAGGGGTCGTCACCCCTCCACTTT. This gives the protein CASSPQGSSPLHF.